These T cell receptor beta chains were read from a single sample in a study of T-cell reconstitution after alpha-beta-depleted transplantation in children. TCRdb re-analysed the PCR reads in MiXCR, keeping a single row per CDR3 protein. The data hold 450,000 to 600,000 distinct CDR3 sequences, with 10% to 15% observed a single time. The sample was PBMCs, mostly from graft donor cells, taken 360 days after TCRalphabeta/CD19-depleted stem cell transplant. These receptors originate from a male patient under 18 who had a stem cell transplant for acute myeloid leukemia, so the T cells may come from the graft donor. Each CDR3 is given with its conserved first and last residue. D genes are given only for firm matches. Not all rows give a size; the values are once, few, many and, for expanded clones, a class.

cdr3_aa | cdr3_nt | v_call | clone_size | j_call | cdr3_length | d_call
CASSVASGRASETHYF | TGTGCCAGCAGCGTGGCTAGCGGGAGGGCCTCAGAGACCCATTACTTC | TRBV9 | . | TRBJ2-5 | 16 | TRBD2
CASSVGGAGSQFF | TGTGCCAGCAGCGTAGGGGGGGCGGGTTCGCAGTTCTTC | TRBV9 | . | TRBJ2-1 | 13 | .
CAWSDGSDEGYF | TGTGCCTGGAGCGACGGGTCGGATGAAGGGTATTTT | TRBV30 | few | TRBJ2-3 | 12 | .
CASSGRDSSVGGELFF | TGTGCCAGCAGCGGCCGGGACTCCTCCGTTGGCGGGGAGCTGTTTTTT | TRBV7-6 | few | TRBJ2-2 | 16 | .
CASSLPRGSGDGELFF | TGTGCCAGCAGCCTACCTCGCGGGAGCGGGGACGGGGAGCTGTTTTTT | TRBV9 | few | TRBJ2-2 | 16 | TRBD2
CASSFRQGAEQFF | TGTGCCAGCTCATTCAGACAGGGTGCTGAGCAGTTCTTC | TRBV18 | . | TRBJ2-1 | 13 | TRBD1
CASGILETYEQYF | TGTGCCAGCGGTATTCTTGAGACCTACGAGCAGTACTTC | TRBV28 | few | TRBJ2-7 | 13 | .
CASYYTGELFF | TGTGCCAGCTATTACACCGGGGAGCTGTTTTTT | TRBV28 | many | TRBJ2-2 | 11 | .
CASSPYGRREGPLTDTQYF | TGTGCCAGCAGCCCCTACGGTAGGCGGGAGGGCCCCCTAACAGATACGCAGTATTTT | TRBV9 | many | TRBJ2-3 | 19 | TRBD2
CASSLALLAGLPEREQYF | TGTGCCAGCAGCTTAGCGCTACTAGCGGGACTACCAGAGCGCGAGCAGTACTTC | TRBV7-2 | . | TRBJ2-7 | 18 | TRBD2